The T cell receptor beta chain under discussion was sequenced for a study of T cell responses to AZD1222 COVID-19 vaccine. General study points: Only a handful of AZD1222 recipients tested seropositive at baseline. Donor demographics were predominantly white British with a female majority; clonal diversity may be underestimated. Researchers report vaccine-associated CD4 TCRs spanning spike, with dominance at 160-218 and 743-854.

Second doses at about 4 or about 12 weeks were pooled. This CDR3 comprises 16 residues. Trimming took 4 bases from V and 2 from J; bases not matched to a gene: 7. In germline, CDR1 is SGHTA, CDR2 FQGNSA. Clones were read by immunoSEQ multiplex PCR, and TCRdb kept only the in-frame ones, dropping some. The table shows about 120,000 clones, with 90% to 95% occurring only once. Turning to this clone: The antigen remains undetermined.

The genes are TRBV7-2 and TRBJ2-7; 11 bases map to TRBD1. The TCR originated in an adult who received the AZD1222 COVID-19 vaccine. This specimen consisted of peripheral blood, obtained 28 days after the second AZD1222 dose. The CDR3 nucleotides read TGTGCCAGCAGCTGGGGGACAGGGGGATTACCCTACGAGCAGTACTTC. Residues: CASSWGTGGLPYEQYF.